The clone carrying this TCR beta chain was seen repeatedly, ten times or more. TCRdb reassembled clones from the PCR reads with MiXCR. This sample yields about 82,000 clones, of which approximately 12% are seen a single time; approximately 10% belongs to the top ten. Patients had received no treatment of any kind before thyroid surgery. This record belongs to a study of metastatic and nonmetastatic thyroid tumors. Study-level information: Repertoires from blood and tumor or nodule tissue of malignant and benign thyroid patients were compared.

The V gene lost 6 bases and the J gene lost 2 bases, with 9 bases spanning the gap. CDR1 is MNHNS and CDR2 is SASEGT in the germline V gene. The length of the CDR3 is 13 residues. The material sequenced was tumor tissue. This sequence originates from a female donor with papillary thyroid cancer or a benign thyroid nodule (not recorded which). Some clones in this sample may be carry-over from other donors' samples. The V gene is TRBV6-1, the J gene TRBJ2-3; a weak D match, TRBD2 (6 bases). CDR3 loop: CASRGRYTDTQYF. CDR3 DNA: TGTGCCAGCAGGGGGAGGTACACAGATACGCAGTATTTT.